This T cell receptor (beta chain) is from a study of T cell responses to AZD1222 COVID-19 vaccine. Study-wide points: Spike was spanned by vaccine-associated CD4 TCRs, which were dominant at 160-218 and 743-854.

Repertoires were generated with immunoSEQ multiplex PCR, while TCRdb's copy carries only in-frame clones and drops some. The sample has 170,000 or so clones, around nine tenths seen once; the top ten hold about 1.6%. Regarding this clone: What it binds is unknown.

The germline CDR1 and CDR2 sequences are SGHTS and YDEGEE. There are 16 residues in the CDR3. V lost 4 bases and J lost 5; bases outside the gene matches: 5. This sequence originates from an adult in good health. The chain combines TRBV5-8 with TRBJ2-5; 16 positions agree with TRBD2. Specimen: peripheral blood, collected on day 0 of AZD1222 vaccination. The chain's CDR3 is CASSLGLAGGMETQYF. The CDR3 DNA follows: TGTGCCAGCAGCCTGGGACTAGCGGGGGGGATGGAGACCCAGTACTTC.